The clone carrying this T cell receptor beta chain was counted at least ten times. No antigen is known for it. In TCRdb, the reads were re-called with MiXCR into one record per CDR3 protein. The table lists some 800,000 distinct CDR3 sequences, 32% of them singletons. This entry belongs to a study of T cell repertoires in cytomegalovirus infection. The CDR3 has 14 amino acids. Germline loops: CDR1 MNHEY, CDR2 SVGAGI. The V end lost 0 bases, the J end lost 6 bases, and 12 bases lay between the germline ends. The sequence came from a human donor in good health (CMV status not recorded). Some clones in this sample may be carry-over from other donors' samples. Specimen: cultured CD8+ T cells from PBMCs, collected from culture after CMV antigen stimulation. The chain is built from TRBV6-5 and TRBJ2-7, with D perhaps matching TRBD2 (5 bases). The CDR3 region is CASSYSPGDPEQYV. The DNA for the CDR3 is TGTGCCAGCAGTTACTCTCCCGGGGATCCCGAGCAGTACGTC.